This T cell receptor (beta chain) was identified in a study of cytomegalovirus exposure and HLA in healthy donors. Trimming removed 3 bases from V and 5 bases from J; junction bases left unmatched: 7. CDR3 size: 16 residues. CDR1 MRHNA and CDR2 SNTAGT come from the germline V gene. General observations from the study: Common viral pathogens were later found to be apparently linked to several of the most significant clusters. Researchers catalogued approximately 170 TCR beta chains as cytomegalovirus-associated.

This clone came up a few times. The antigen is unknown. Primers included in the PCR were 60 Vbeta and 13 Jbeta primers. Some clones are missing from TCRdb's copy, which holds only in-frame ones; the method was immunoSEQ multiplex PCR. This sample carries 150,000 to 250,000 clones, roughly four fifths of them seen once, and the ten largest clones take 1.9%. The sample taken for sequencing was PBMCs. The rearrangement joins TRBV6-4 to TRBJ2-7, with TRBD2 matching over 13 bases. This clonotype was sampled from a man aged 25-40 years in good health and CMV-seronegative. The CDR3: CASSETGLAGADEQYF. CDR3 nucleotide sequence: TGTGCCAGCAGTGAGACCGGACTAGCGGGAGCCGACGAGCAGTACTTC.